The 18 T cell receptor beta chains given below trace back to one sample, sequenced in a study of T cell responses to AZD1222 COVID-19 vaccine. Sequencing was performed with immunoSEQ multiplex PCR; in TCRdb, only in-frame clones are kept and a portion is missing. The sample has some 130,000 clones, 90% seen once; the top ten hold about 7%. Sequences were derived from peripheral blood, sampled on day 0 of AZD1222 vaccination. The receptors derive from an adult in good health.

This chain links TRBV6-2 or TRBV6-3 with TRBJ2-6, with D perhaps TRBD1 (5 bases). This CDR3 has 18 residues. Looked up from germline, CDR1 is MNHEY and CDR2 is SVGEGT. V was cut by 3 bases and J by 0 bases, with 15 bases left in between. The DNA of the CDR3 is TGTGCCAGCAGTTATTTGTGGGGCCGAAACTCTGGGGCCAACGTCCTGACTTTC. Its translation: CASSYLWGRNSGANVLTF.

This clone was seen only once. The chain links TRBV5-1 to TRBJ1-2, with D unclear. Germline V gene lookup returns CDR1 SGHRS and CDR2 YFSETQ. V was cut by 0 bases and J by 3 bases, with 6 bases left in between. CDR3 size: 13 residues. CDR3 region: CASSLEADYGYTF. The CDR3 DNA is TGCGCCAGCAGCTTGGAGGCAGACTATGGCTACACCTTC.

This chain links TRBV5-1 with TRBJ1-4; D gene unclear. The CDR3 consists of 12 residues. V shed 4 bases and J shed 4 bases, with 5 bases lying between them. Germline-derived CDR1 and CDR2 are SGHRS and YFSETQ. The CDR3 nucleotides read TGCGCCAGCAGCAACAGTAATGAAAAACTGTTTTTT. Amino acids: CASSNSNEKLFF.

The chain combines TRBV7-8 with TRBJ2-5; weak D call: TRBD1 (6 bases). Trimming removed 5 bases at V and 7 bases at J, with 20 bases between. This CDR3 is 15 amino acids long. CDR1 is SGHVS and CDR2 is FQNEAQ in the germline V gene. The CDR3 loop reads CASSPGQGVEGTQYF. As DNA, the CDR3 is TGTGCCAGCAGCCCGGGACAAGGTGTTGAGGGGACCCAGTACTTC.

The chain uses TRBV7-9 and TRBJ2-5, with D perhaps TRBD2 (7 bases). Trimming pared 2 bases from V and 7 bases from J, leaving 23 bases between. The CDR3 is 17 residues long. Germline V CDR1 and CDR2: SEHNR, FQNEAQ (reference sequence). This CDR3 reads CASSLTGAGANSGTQYF. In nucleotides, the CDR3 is TGTGCCAGCAGCTTAACCGGTGCGGGGGCTAATTCAGGGACCCAGTACTTC. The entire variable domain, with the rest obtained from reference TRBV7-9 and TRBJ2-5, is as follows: DTGVSQNPRHKITKRGQNVTFRCDPISEHNRLYWYRQTLGQGPEFLTYFQNEAQLEKSRLLSDRFSAERPKGSFSTLEIQRTEQGDSAMYLCASSLTGAGANSGTQYFGPGTRLLVL.

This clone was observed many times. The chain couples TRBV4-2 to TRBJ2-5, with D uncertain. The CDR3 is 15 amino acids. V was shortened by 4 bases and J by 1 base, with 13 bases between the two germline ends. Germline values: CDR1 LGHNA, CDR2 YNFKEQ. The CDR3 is CASSPVRGSQETQYF. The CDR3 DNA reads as TGTGCCAGCAGCCCAGTTAGAGGATCCCAAGAGACCCAGTACTTC.

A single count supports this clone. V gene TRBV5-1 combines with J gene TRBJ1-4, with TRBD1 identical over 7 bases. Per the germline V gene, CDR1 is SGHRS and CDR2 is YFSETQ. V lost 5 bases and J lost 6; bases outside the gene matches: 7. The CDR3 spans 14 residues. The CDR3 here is CASSPTGPHEKLFF. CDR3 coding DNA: TGCGCCAGCAGTCCGACAGGGCCACATGAAAAACTGTTTTTT.

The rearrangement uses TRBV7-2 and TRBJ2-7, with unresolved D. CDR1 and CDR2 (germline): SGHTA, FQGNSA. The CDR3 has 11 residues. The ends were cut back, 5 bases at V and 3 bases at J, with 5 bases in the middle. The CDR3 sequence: CASSLNYEQYF. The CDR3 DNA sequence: TGTGCCAGCAGCCTGAACTACGAGCAGTACTTC.

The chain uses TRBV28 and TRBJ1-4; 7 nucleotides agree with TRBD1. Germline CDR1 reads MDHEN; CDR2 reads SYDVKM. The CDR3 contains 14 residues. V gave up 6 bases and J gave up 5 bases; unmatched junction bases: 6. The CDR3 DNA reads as TGTGCCAGCAGCCAACAGGGGTGGAATGAAAAACTGTTTTTT. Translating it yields CASSQQGWNEKLFF. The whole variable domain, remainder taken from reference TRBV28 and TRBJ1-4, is DVKVTQSSRYLVKRTGEKVFLECVQDMDHENMFWYRQDPGLGLRLIYFSYDVKMKEKGDIPEGYSVSREKKERFSLILESASTNQTSMYLCASSQQGWNEKLFFGSGTQLSVL.

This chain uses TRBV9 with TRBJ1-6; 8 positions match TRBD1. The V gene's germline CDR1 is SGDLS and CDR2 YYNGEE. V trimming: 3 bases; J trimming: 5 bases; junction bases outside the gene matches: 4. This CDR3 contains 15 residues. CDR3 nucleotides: TGTGCCAGCAGCGGGACAGGGAATAATAATTCACCCCTCCACTTT. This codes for CASSGTGNNNSPLHF. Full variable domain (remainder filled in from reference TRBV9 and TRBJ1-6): DSGVTQTPKHLITATGQRVTLRCSPRSGDLSVYWYQQSLDQGLQFLIQYYNGEERAKGNILERFSAQQFPDLHSELNLSSLELGDSALYFCASSGTGNNNSPLHFGNGTRLTVT.

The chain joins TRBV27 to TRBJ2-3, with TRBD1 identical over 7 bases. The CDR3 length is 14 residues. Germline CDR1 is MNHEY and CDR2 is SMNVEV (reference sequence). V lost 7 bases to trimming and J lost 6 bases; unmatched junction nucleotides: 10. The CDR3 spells CASNVGQGVDTQYF. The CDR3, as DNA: TGTGCCAGCAACGTGGGGCAGGGGGTGGATACGCAGTATTTT.

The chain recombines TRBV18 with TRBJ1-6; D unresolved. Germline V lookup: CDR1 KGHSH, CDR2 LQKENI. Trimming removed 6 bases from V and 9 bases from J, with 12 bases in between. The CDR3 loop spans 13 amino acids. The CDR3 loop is CASSGLDRSPLHF. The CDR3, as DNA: TGTGCCAGCTCTGGGTTAGACCGTTCACCCCTCCACTTT.

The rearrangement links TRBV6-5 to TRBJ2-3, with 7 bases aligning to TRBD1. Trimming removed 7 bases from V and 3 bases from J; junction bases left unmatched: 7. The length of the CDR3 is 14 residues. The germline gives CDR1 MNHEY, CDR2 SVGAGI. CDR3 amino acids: CASTTGEGTDTQYF. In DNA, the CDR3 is TGTGCCAGCACAACAGGGGAAGGGACAGATACGCAGTATTTT.

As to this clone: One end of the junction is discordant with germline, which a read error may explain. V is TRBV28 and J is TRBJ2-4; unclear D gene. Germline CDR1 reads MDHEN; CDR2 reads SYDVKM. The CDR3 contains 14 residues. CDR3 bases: TGTGCCAGCAGTTTATCGGGTGCCAGAAACATTCAGTACTTC. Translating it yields CASSLSGARNIQYF. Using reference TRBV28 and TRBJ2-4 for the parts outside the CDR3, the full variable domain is DVKVTQSSRYLVKRTGEKVFLECVQDMDHENMFWYRQDPGLGLRLIYFSYDVKMKEKGDIPEGYSVSREKKERFSLILESASTNQTSMYLCASSLSGARNIQYFGAGTRLSVL.

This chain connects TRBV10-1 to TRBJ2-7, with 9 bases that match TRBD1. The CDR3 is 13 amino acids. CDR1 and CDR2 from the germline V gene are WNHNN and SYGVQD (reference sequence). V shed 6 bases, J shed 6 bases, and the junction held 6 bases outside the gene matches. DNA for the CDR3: TGCGCCAGCAGCCCGGGACAGGGTGGCGAGCAGTACTTC. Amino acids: CASSPGQGGEQYF.

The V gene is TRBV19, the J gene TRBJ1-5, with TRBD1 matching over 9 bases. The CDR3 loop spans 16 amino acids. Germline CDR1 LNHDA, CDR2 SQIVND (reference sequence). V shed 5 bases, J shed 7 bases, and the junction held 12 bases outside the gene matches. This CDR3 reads CASSPRLGTGNQPQHF. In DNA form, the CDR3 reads TGTGCCAGTAGTCCCCGGCTAGGGACAGGGAACCAGCCCCAGCATTTT.

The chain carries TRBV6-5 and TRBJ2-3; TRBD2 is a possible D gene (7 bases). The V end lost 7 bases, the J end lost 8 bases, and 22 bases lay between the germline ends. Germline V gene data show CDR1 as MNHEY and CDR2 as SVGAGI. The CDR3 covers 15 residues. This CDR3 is CASTVGGAGQGTQYF. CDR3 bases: TGTGCCAGCACAGTTGGGGGGGCCGGGCAGGGTACGCAGTATTTT.

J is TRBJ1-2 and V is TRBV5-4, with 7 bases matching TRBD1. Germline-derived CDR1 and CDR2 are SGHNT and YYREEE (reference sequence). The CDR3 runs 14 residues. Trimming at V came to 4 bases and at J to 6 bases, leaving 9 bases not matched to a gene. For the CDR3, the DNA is TGTGCCAGCAGCCTAGGACAGGACGCCCATGGCTACACCTTC. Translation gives CASSLGQDAHGYTF. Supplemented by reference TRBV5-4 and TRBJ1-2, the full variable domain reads ETGVTQSPTHLIKTRGQQVTLRCSSQSGHNTVSWYQQALGQGPQFIFQYYREEENGRGNFPPRFSGLQFPNYSSELNVNALELDDSALYLCASSLGQDAHGYTFGSGTRLTVV.